Each of the 7 T cell receptor beta chains below was sequenced from the same sample in a study of cytomegalovirus exposure and HLA in healthy donors. With 60 Vbeta and 13 Jbeta primers, the PCR was carried out. Libraries were prepared by immunoSEQ multiplex PCR; TCRdb keeps only in-frame clonotypes and omits some of them. The table lists approximately 100,000 clones, roughly 82% of them singletons. The sequencing sample was made of PBMCs. Source of these receptors: a man aged 50 to 59 in good health and CMV-seronegative.

This chain links TRBV15 with TRBJ1-5; 7 bases line up with TRBD1. The length of the CDR3 is 20 residues. Germline V lookup: CDR1 LNHNV, CDR2 YYDKDF (reference sequence). J was trimmed by 1 base and V by 1 base; bases with no gene match: 16. CDR3: CATSRVLETGWLASNQPQHF. For the CDR3, the DNA is TGTGCCACCAGCAGAGTATTAGAGACAGGGTGGTTAGCGAGCAATCAGCCCCAGCATTTT.

This rearrangement joins TRBV7-2 to TRBJ1-5; 7 nucleotides line up with TRBD1. Germline values: CDR1 SGHTA, CDR2 FQGNSA. The CDR3 covers 16 residues. J was trimmed by 5 bases and V by 5 bases; bases with no gene match: 12. The CDR3 DNA is TGTGCCAGCAGCATCCAGACAGGGAGGTCGGATCAGCCCCAGCATTTT. It translates to CASSIQTGRSDQPQHF. The whole variable domain, remainder taken from reference TRBV7-2 and TRBJ1-5, is GAGVSQSPSNKVTEKGKDVELRCDPISGHTALYWYRQSLGQGLEFLIYFQGNSAPDKSGLPSDRFSAERTGGSVSTLTIQRTQQEDSAVYLCASSIQTGRSDQPQHFGDGTRLSIL.

The table lists this clone with a few counts. The J gene is TRBJ1-5, the V gene TRBV2; no reliable D call. Trimming stripped 7 bases from V and 0 bases from J, with 19 bases between. Germline-derived CDR1 and CDR2 are SNHLY and FYNNEI. The CDR3 is 17 residues long. The CDR3 loop is CASKTGGWADSNQPQHF. CDR3 in DNA: TGTGCCAGCAAGACCGGTGGTTGGGCAGATAGCAATCAGCCCCAGCATTTT.

The rearrangement links TRBV10-3 to TRBJ2-2; 8 nucleotides agree with TRBD1. The CDR3 loop spans 15 amino acids. The V gene end was trimmed by 8 bases and the J gene end by 0 bases; junction bases not matched to a gene: 5. Per germline, CDR1 ENHRY and CDR2 SYGVKD. CDR3 sequence reads: CAIGQGLANTGELFF. CDR3 DNA sequence: TGTGCCATCGGACAGGGTCTGGCGAACACCGGGGAGCTGTTTTTT.

V is TRBV4-1 and J is TRBJ1-5, with 7 bases matching TRBD1. The CDR3 is made up of 16 amino acids. Per the germline V gene, CDR1 is MGHRA and CDR2 is YSYEKL. V lost 4 bases and J lost 6; bases outside the gene matches: 12. CDR3 DNA: TGCGCCAGCAGCCGTTCGGAACTGAGGGGGCCTCAGCCCCAGCATTTT. Translating gives CASSRSELRGPQPQHF.

The rearrangement joins TRBV15 to TRBJ1-2, with D possibly TRBD1 on 5 matching bases. With 5 bases removed from V and 6 bases from J, the gap between germline ends came to 16 bases. The CDR3 spans 14 residues. Germline V gene data show CDR1 as LNHNV and CDR2 as YYDKDF (reference sequence). CDR3 residues: CATSSSLGVDGYTF. Written as DNA, the CDR3 is TGTGCCACCAGCTCATCCTTAGGGGTAGATGGCTACACCTTC.

Comments on this clone: Its ends do not fully match the called genes, so a read error is possible. This chain joins TRBV7-9 and TRBJ2-7; perhaps TRBD1 as D (6 bases). Germline-derived CDR1 and CDR2 are SEHNR and FQNEAQ (reference sequence). This CDR3 comprises 12 residues. Here the CDR3 reads CSSSLEQGKQYF. The CDR3 DNA sequence: TGTTCCAGCAGCTTAGAACAGGGAAAGCAGTACTTC.